Presented here are 26 T cell receptor beta chains from one specimen sequenced in a study of T cells in Graves' hyperthyroidism and ophthalmopathy. Template material for amplifying TCR beta CDR3 regions consisted of RNA transcripts. Primed by the HTBI set, a first-round RT-PCR was run on the TCR CDR3. TCRdb recomputed calls from the multiplex PCR reads with MiXCR, one row per CDR3 protein. The table shows about 500,000 distinct CDR3 sequences, with approximately 16% occurring only once. The sequencing input was blood. The receptors were gathered from a woman aged 18-30 years with Graves' hyperthyroidism.

This clonotype was seen a single time. Possible read error: a much larger clone is one base away. The rearrangement links TRBV28 to TRBJ2-2; the match to TRBD2 covers 8 bases. The CDR3 has 18 amino acids. V lost 3 bases, J lost 3 bases, and 12 bases stayed unmatched. Germline lookup yields CDR1 MDHEN and CDR2 SYDVKM. The CDR3 reads CASSLTTSVHRDTGELFF. The CDR3 DNA sequence: TGTGCCAGCAGTTTGACGACTAGCGTCCACCGGGACACCGGGGAGCTGTTTTTT.

This clonotype was detected a few times. A junction end diverges from the germline sequence, so it may reflect a read error. The chain combines TRBV20-1 with TRBJ2-3; 7 bases line up with TRBD1. Germline V gives CDR1 DFQATT, CDR2 SNEGSKA (reference sequence). The CDR3 length is 12 residues. CDR3 in DNA: TGCAGAGCTAGAGTCAGGGGGGATACGCAGTATTTT. Translating gives CRARVRGDTQYF.

This clonotype was seen a few times. The V and J genes are TRBV3-1 and TRBJ1-6; D is ambiguous. Germline V lookup: CDR1 LGHDT, CDR2 YNNKEL (reference sequence). The V gene lost 0 bases and the J gene lost 10 bases, with 7 bases spanning the gap. The CDR3 loop spans 13 amino acids. CDR3 in amino acids: CASSQEERSPLHF. The CDR3 DNA reads TGTGCCAGCAGCCAAGAGGAGCGATCACCCCTCCACTTT.

V gene TRBV6-2 or TRBV6-3 combines with J gene TRBJ1-5; D gene uncertain. Germline assignment: CDR1 MNHEY and CDR2 SVGEGT. V dropped 11 bases and J dropped 4 bases, with 18 bases sitting between them. The CDR3 has 14 residues. CDR3 bases: TGTGCCTGCCTGGAGGTGGTGGGTAATCAGCCCCAGCATTTT. Its protein product is CACLEVVGNQPQHF.

The chain recombines TRBV12-5 with TRBJ2-7; 14 positions agree with TRBD2. J gave up 0 bases and V 2 bases, and 3 bases lay outside the gene matches. The CDR3 has 17 residues. From germline, CDR1 is LGHNT and CDR2 FRNRAP. The DNA of the CDR3 is TGTGCTAGTGGTTTGCCTGGACTAGCGGGGGGCTCCTACGAGCAGTACTTC. It translates to CASGLPGLAGGSYEQYF.

This clonotype was detected only a few times. The rearrangement links TRBV7-9 to TRBJ2-3; D unresolved. Trimming took 6 bases from V and 2 from J, leaving 9 bases between them. This CDR3 comprises 13 residues. From germline, CDR1 is SEHNR and CDR2 FQNEAQ (reference sequence). The CDR3 DNA sequence: TGTGCCAGCAGAGGACGGTCCACAGATACGCAGTATTTT. Residues: CASRGRSTDTQYF.

This clonotype has only a few counts. The chain employs TRBV7-9 and TRBJ1-2; 7 nucleotides align to TRBD1. In germline, CDR1 is SEHNR, CDR2 FQNEAQ (reference sequence). Unmatched junction bases numbered 8, after V lost 5 bases and J lost 8 bases. CDR3 length equals 13 residues. CDR3 amino acids: CASSTTGARGYTF. As DNA, the CDR3 is TGTGCCAGCAGCACCACAGGGGCACGCGGCTACACCTTC.

The chain carries TRBV5-8 and TRBJ1-2, with TRBD1 as a possible D gene (5 bases). The ends were cut back, 1 base at V and 4 bases at J, with 17 bases in the middle. The CDR3 runs to 16 residues. Per germline, CDR1 SGHTS and CDR2 YDEGEE. The CDR3 region is CASSLMGRESGYGYTF. For the CDR3, the DNA is TGTGCCAGCAGCTTGATGGGCAGGGAAAGCGGCTATGGCTACACCTTC.

In this sample, this clonotype turned up many times. V is TRBV11-2 and J is TRBJ1-2, with D possibly matching TRBD1 (6 bases). Germline V gene sequence: CDR1 SGHAT, CDR2 FQNNGV. CDR3 length equals 17 residues. Trimming shortened V by 1 base and J by 4 bases, and 19 bases separated the two germline ends. The CDR3 nucleotides read TGTGCCAGCAGCTTAGGTGCCGCGGCAGGGGTCGCCTATGGCTACACCTTC. The encoded protein is CASSLGAAAGVAYGYTF.

A few counts support this clonotype. V and J are TRBV7-2 and TRBJ2-1; 10 nucleotides align to TRBD2. CDR3 length: 13 amino acids. V dropped 10 bases and J dropped 9; count of bases not matched to a gene: 9. Germline loops: CDR1 SGHTA, CDR2 FQGNSA. CDR3 protein: CAIEREGRSEQFF. The CDR3 DNA follows: TGTGCCATCGAGCGGGAGGGCCGTAGTGAGCAGTTCTTC.

This clonotype turned up a few times. The chain uses TRBV2 and TRBJ1-2, with no clear D. The CDR3 length is 12 residues. V dropped 3 bases and J dropped 6 bases, with 8 bases sitting between them. CDR1 is SNHLY, CDR2 FYNNEI, per germline. The CDR3 region has the DNA TGTGCCAGCAGTGAGGATCGGAATGGCTACACCTTC. It specifies CASSEDRNGYTF.

The CDR3 protein is CASSLGTGASYSNQPQHF. The DNA of the CDR3 is TGTGCCAGCAGTCTAGGGACAGGGGCCTCATATAGCAATCAGCCCCAGCATTTT. The chain is built from TRBV12-3 or TRBV12-4 and TRBJ1-5, with 10 bases that match TRBD1. The length of the CDR3 is 18 residues. V shed 5 bases and J 0 bases; nucleotides not matched to a gene: 10.

The genes are TRBV7-9 and TRBJ1-1, with 8 bases identical to TRBD1. The CDR3 consists of 14 residues. The V gene's germline CDR1 is SEHNR and CDR2 FQNEAQ (reference sequence). Trimming cost V 7 bases and J 4 bases; bases outside gene matches: 8. The CDR3 nucleotides are TGTGCCAGCAACCAGGGGGCACTGAGCACTGAAGCTTTCTTT. This codes for CASNQGALSTEAFF.

This clonotype showed up just once. Since a much larger clone is just one base distant, this may be a read error. In nucleotides, the CDR3 is TGCAGTGCTAGGGAACTAGCGGGAGTGGGGGGGCTGTTTTTT. It encodes CSARELAGVGGLFF. The V and J genes are TRBV20-1 and TRBJ2-2; the match to TRBD2 covers 11 bases. The CDR3 is made up of 14 amino acids. CDR1 is DFQATT, CDR2 SNEGSKA, per germline (reference sequence).

This clonotype was observed a single time. The chain joins TRBV12-3 or TRBV12-4 to TRBJ2-7, with D possibly TRBD2 on 5 matching bases. The CDR3 spans 14 residues. V was trimmed by 4 bases and J by 2 bases, leaving 12 bases between them. CDR3 coding DNA: TGTGCCAGCAGTTCCGCCGGACTGGCCTACGAGCAGTACTTC. Protein: CASSSAGLAYEQYF.

The chain recombines TRBV5-1 with TRBJ1-2, with D possibly matching TRBD1 (6 bases). The V gene's germline CDR1 is SGHRS and CDR2 YFSETQ. V was pared by 4 bases and J by 6 bases, with 22 bases between. This CDR3 is built from 16 residues. The CDR3 loop is CASSQRRGQLSNGYTF. The CDR3 DNA follows: TGCGCCAGCAGCCAGCGACGGGGGCAGCTCTCCAATGGCTACACCTTC.

This clonotype occurred many times. The gene calls are TRBV20-1 and TRBJ2-3, with D unresolved. The germline CDR1 and CDR2 sequences are DFQATT and SNEGSKA (reference sequence). There are 15 residues in the CDR3. The V end was cut by 6 bases, the J end by 3 bases, with 19 bases between. DNA for the CDR3: TGCAGTGCAGCAAGGACCCCAGCAGTAACAGATACGCAGTATTTT. Translating gives CSAARTPAVTDTQYF.

Many counts were recorded for this clonotype. The chain is built from TRBV28 and TRBJ1-2, with 7 positions matching TRBD1. CDR1 and CDR2 (germline): MDHEN, SYDVKM. With V trimmed by 3 bases and J by 4 bases, 17 bases remained unmatched. CDR3 length: 18 residues. This CDR3 reads CASSFSPASQGGVYGYTF. The CDR3 bases are TGTGCCAGCAGTTTTTCCCCAGCCTCCCAGGGGGGAGTCTATGGCTACACCTTC.

This clonotype was counted at least ten times. The chain recombines TRBV28 with TRBJ1-2, with D possibly being TRBD1 (6 bases). V gave up 3 bases and J gave up 4 bases, with 9 bases separating them. The germline gives CDR1 MDHEN, CDR2 SYDVKM. The CDR3 consists of 13 residues. This CDR3 reads CASSLAQGYGYTF. DNA of the CDR3: TGTGCCAGCAGTTTGGCACAGGGCTATGGCTACACCTTC.

This clonotype came up many times. The V call is TRBV5-8, the J call TRBJ2-7; 10 nucleotides line up with TRBD1. Per germline, CDR1 SGHTS and CDR2 YDEGEE. V lost 7 bases to trimming and J lost 4 bases; unmatched junction nucleotides: 5. This CDR3 spans 13 amino acids. The CDR3 here is CASGRDRGYEQYF. The CDR3 DNA sequence: TGTGCCAGCGGGCGGGACAGGGGATACGAGCAGTACTTC.

In its sample, this clonotype was seen many times. The V call is TRBV28, the J call TRBJ2-7, with D perhaps assigned TRBD1 or TRBD2 (6 bases each). The germline V and J ends were trimmed by 1 base and 3 bases, with 13 bases remaining between them. CDR1 and CDR2 from the germline V gene are MDHEN and SYDVKM. CDR3 length: 15 residues. CDR3 sequence reads: CASSLSGASGYEQYF. The DNA for the CDR3 is TGTGCCAGCAGTTTATCGGGGGCCTCCGGCTACGAGCAGTACTTC.

The chain carries TRBV19 and TRBJ2-2; 7 bases fit TRBD2. J gave up 3 bases and V 2 bases, and 3 bases lay outside the gene matches. Germline V lookup: CDR1 LNHDA, CDR2 SQIVND (reference sequence). This CDR3 has 15 amino acids. CDR3 nucleotide sequence: TGTGCCAGTAGTATACTAGCGGAGCACACCGGGGAGCTGTTTTTT. Translated: CASSILAEHTGELFF.

At least ten counts were recorded for this clonotype. The chain recombines TRBV24-1 with TRBJ2-3; 9 bases line up with TRBD1. The CDR3 sequence is 17 residues long. With V trimmed by 4 bases and J by 0 bases, 7 bases remained unmatched. Per germline, CDR1 KGHDR and CDR2 SFDVKD. The CDR3 nucleotides read TGTGCCACCAGTGAAGAAAGACAGGGGGGAAGCACAGATACGCAGTATTTT. Translating gives CATSEERQGGSTDTQYF.

This clonotype came up many times. The chain is built from TRBV20-1 and TRBJ2-7; the D call may be TRBD1 or TRBD2 (5 bases each). The CDR3 loop spans 15 amino acids. The germline V gene has CDR1 DFQATT and CDR2 SNEGSKA (reference sequence). Trimming shortened V by 2 bases and J by 4 bases, and 18 bases separated the two germline ends. CDR3 nucleotide sequence: TGCAGTGCTAGATCACCGGGACCCCAGAGTTACGAGCAGTACTTC. It yields the protein CSARSPGPQSYEQYF.

The chain joins TRBV5-1 to TRBJ2-3; 10 bases match TRBD2. The CDR3 runs to 16 residues. After removal of 0 bases from V and 6 bases from J, the junction contained 7 bases not matched to a gene. Germline V CDR1 and CDR2: SGHRS, YFSETQ. CDR3 in DNA: TGCGCCAGCAGCTTGGTGAAGACTAGCGGGTCGGATACGCAGTATTTT. Encoded protein: CASSLVKTSGSDTQYF.

This clonotype occurred a few times. The V and J genes are TRBV7-9 and TRBJ2-5; D gene ambiguous. Trimming left V 1 base short and J 7 bases short, with 4 bases between. CDR1 is SEHNR, CDR2 FQNEAQ, per germline (reference sequence). The CDR3 loop spans 11 amino acids. The CDR3 DNA reads as TGTGCCAGCAGCTTAGGCTTGACCCAGTACTTC. It specifies CASSLGLTQYF.